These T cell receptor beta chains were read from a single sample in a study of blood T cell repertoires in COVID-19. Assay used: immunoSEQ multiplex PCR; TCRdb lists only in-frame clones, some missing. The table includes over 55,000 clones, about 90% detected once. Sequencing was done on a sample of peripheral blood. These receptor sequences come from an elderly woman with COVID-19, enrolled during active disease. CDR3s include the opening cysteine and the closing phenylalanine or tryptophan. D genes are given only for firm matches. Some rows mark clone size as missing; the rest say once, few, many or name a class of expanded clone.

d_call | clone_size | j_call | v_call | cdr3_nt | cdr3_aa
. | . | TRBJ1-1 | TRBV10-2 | TGCGCCAGCAGTCCACAAAAGAACACTGAAGCTTTCTTT | CASSPQKNTEAFF
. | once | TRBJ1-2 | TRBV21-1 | TGTGCCAGCGACAGGGACGCCCGAAACTATGGCTACACCTTC | CASDRDARNYGYTF
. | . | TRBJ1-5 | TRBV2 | TGTGCCAGCAGTCGACCCCGGGGGTCCCATCAGCCCCAGCATTTT | CASSRPRGSHQPQHF
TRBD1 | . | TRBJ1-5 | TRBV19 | TGTGCCAGTAGTATCACCTCCGGGACAGGGGGCTATGTAAGCAATCAGCCCCAGCATTTT | CASSITSGTGGYVSNQPQHF
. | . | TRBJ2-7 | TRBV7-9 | TGTGCCAGCACAGTCCTCGGGCAGGGGAAGGGACAGTACTTC | CASTVLGQGKGQYF
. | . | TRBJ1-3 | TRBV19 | TGTGCCAGTAGTATAAGTGGGCAATTGAGAAACACCATATATTTT | CASSISGQLRNTIYF
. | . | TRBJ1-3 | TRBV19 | TGTGCCAGTAGTACAGGGGATTCTGGAAACACCATATATTTT | CASSTGDSGNTIYF
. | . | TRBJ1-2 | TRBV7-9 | TGTGCCAGCAGCTTCCCGACAGGCCTTGAGGGCTACACCTTC | CASSFPTGLEGYTF
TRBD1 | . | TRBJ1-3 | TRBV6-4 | TGTGCCAGCAGTGATTCCACTCGACAGGGGGAGGGAGGAAACACCATATATTTT | CASSDSTRQGEGGNTIYF
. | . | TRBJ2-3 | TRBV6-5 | TGTGCCAGCAGCCGGGAAGCCCGGGCAGATACGCAGTATTTT | CASSREARADTQYF
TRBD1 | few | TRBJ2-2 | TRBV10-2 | TGCGCCAGCAGAAAAGGGACAGGCAACACCGGGGAGCTGTTTTTT | CASRKGTGNTGELFF